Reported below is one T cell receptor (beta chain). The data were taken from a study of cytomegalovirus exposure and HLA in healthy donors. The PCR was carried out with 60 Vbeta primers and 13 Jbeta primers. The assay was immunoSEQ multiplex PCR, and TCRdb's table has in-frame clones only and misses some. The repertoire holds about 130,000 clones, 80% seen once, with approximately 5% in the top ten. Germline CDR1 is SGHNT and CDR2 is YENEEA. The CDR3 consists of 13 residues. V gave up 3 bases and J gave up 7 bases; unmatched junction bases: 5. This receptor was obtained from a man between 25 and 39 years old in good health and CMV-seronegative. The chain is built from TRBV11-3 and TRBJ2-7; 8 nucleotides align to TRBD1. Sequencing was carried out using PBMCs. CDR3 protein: CASSLDRVGEQYF. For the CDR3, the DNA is TGTGCCAGCAGCTTGGACAGGGTTGGTGAGCAGTACTTC. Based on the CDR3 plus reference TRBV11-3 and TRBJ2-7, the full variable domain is EAGVVQSPRYKIIEKKQPVAFWCNPISGHNTLYWYLQNLGQGPELLIRYENEEAVDDSQLPKDRFSAERLKGVDSTLKIQPAELGDSAVYLCASSLDRVGEQYFGPGTRLTVT.